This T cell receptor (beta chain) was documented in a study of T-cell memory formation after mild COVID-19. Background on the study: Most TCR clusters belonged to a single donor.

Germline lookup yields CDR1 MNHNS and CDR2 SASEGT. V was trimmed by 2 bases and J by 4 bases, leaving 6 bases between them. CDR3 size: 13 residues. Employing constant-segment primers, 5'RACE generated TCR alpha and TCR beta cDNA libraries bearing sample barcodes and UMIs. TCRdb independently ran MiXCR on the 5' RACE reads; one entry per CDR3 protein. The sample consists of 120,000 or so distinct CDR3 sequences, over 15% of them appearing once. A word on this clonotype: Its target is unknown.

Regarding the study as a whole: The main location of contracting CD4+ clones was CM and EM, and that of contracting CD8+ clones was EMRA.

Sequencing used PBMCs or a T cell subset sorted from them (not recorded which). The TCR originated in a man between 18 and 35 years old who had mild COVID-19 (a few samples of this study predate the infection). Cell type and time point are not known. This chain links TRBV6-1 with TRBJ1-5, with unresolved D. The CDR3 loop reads CASSEIPNQPQHF. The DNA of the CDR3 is TGTGCCAGCAGTGAAATCCCTAATCAGCCCCAGCATTTT.